This T cell receptor beta chain was recovered during a study of T cell responses to AZD1222 COVID-19 vaccine. Only in-frame clones appear in the TCRdb table, and some are missing; sequencing was by immunoSEQ multiplex PCR. Among about 60,000 clones listed, more than 65% were seen once. In this sample, this clone turned up once. Antigen unknown. The germline gives CDR1 SNHLY, CDR2 FYNNEI. V was clipped by 6 bases and J by 14 bases; unmatched bases: 4. The CDR3 extends over 12 amino acids. Study conclusions and caveats: The study found vaccine-associated CD4 TCRs spanning spike, dominant at 160-218 and 743-854. Among those given AZD1222, only five or six were seropositive at baseline.

The V call is TRBV2, the J call TRBJ1-6, with 10 bases aligning to TRBD1. The sequences come from peripheral blood, collected on day 0 of AZD1222 vaccination. This receptor was identified in an adult in good health. CDR3 protein: CASRDRGVTLHF. DNA for the CDR3: TGTGCCAGCAGGGACAGGGGGGTTACCCTCCACTTT.